The rows below give T cell receptor beta chains drawn from one sample of a study of T cell responses to AZD1222 COVID-19 vaccine. Sequencing used immunoSEQ multiplex PCR; TCRdb keeps in-frame clones, though not all of them. This sample has tens of thousands of clones, with 75% to 95% found just once. The source was peripheral blood, collected 28 days after the second dose of the MenACWY control vaccine. The receptors derive from an adult who received the MenACWY meningococcal vaccine as a control. Both conserved end residues are trimmed from each CDR3. Fields, in order: J gene, V gene, CDR3 protein.

TRBJ2-5,TRBV4-3,ASSQGGGLQETQY
TRBJ1-5,TRBV6-2/TRBV6-3,ASSLTGNQPQH
TRBJ2-3,TRBV29-1,SAIGRDLDTQY
TRBJ1-1,TRBV28,ASSRREGTEAF
TRBJ1-5,TRBV24-1,ATSDHDNQPQH
TRBJ2-3,TRBV2,ASSRDYTDTQY
TRBJ2-1,TRBV29-1,SFSETGVQNEQF
TRBJ1-1,TRBV10-2,ASRQGRTEAF
TRBJ1-2,TRBV30,AWSPAGKSRGGGYT
TRBJ1-4,TRBV30,AWSEAKKLF
TRBJ2-7,TRBV7-8,ASSLVVGRSAEQY
TRBJ2-1,TRBV7-6,ASSLRREANEQF
TRBJ1-3,TRBV10-3,AITPGQGDVYTIY
TRBJ1-1,TRBV6-5,ASSYSGNMNTEAF
TRBJ2-2,TRBV5-5,ASSLYTGELF
TRBJ1-5,TRBV6-6,ASTGGVGNQPQH
TRBJ2-1,TRBV28,ASSQTSGLGHEQF
TRBJ1-2,TRBV29-1,SDKQGLGGYT
TRBJ2-1,TRBV27,ASSFGETKEQF
TRBJ2-2,TRBV19,ASSITLYTGELF
TRBJ2-1,TRBV6-2/TRBV6-3,ASSYHSTSNEQF
TRBJ1-4,TRBV6-5,ASSYGRQKTNEKLF
TRBJ2-1,TRBV6-5,ASKVAGGTYNEQF
TRBJ2-7,TRBV5-6,ASSWGQSPREQY
TRBJ1-5,TRBV7-6,ASSRTGIKDSNQPQH
TRBJ2-7,TRBV27,ASSQGVLSYEQY
TRBJ2-5,TRBV5-1,ASKGGRAGGETQY
TRBJ2-1,TRBV10-3,AISESRDSYNEQF
TRBJ2-2,TRBV7-6,ASSLTLIGANTGELF
TRBJ2-2,TRBV9,ASSVGTGELF
TRBJ1-2,TRBV21-1,ASSYLRGNYGYT
TRBJ2-7,TRBV7-2,ASSLESSGSGHEQY
TRBJ2-1,TRBV18,ASSLDRGDYNEQF
TRBJ1-2,TRBV28,ASGGQGGGYT
TRBJ2-7,TRBV19,ASTPAGNSKLYEQY
TRBJ1-5,TRBV19,ASKRLGNQPQH
TRBJ2-7,TRBV7-2,ASSLGQGLYEQY
TRBJ2-1,TRBV7-6,ASSPWTDSIYNEQF
TRBJ2-1,TRBV19,ASSSAFSYNEQF
TRBJ2-3,TRBV28,ASSLSLKENTQY
TRBJ2-3,TRBV4-2,ASSQGVFTDTQY
TRBJ1-2,TRBV25-1,ASSALGDSGYT
TRBJ1-1,TRBV28,ASSPLVNTEAF
TRBJ2-2,TRBV9,ASSGLAGFGTGELF
TRBJ1-2,TRBV24-1,ATSDFFTVNYGYT
TRBJ1-4,TRBV18,ASSPDTGGEKLF
TRBJ2-1,TRBV19,ASKSWAGVLDEQF
TRBJ1-3,TRBV28,ASSLTSRNTIY
TRBJ1-2,TRBV6-1,ASSENRGGNYGYT
TRBJ2-7,TRBV18,ASSPSSYEQY
TRBJ1-1,TRBV3-1/TRBV3-2,ASSQDPRAEAF
TRBJ1-2,TRBV27,ASSYRGDSYGYT
TRBJ2-3,TRBV2,ASSPTSGWY
TRBJ2-7,TRBV12-3/TRBV12-4,ASTGTYNEQY